This T cell receptor (beta chain) was sequenced for a study of blood T cells in healthy people across ages. A second about 7 to 12 cycle PCR used barcoded and J-beta primers. TCRdb independently ran MiXCR on the 5' RACE reads; one entry per CDR3 protein. This table has around 1,000,000 distinct CDR3 sequences, 35% to 45% appearing once. A minimum of 6.5 million PBMCs was isolated per sample. The sample was blood. This receptor was taken from a young man in good health.

The CDR3 nucleotides are TGCAGTGCTAGGGACAGGCCCTCAGATACGCAGTATTTT. Translated, it gives CSARDRPSDTQYF. This chain connects TRBV20-1 to TRBJ2-3, with 7 bases that match TRBD1. Germline-derived CDR1 and CDR2 are DFQATT and SNEGSKA (reference sequence). CDR3 length equals 13 residues. V gave up 3 bases and J gave up 4 bases; unmatched junction bases: 4.